This T cell receptor (beta chain) was sequenced for a study of shared clonotypes between healthy human individuals. Study overall: CD4 naive and memory got three plates each, CD8 naive two, CD8 memory one. Study-wide results and caveats: The expectation was that sequencing depth would affect clonotype sharing among donors. Relative to clonotypes present in all four donors, those not shared had lower generation probabilities.

The CDR3 totals 15 residues. Trimming left V 5 bases short and J 1 base short, with 15 bases between. CDR1 MNHEY and CDR2 SMNVEV come from the germline V gene (reference sequence). Terminally differentiated effector memory CD45RA+ cells were excluded by CCR7 positive selection of CD45RO-negative cells. Points on this clone: The target antigen is unknown. This sample includes further DNA sequences coding for the same CDR3.

Only in-frame clones appear in the TCRdb table, and some are missing; sequencing was by immunoSEQ multiplex PCR. This sample has about 2.1 million clones, with approximately 94% found just once. This receptor was identified in a man aged 18 to 35 in good health. Some clones in this sample may be carry-over from other donors' samples. The J gene is TRBJ2-7, the V gene TRBV27; TRBD2 might be the D (6 bases). The sequenced sample was naive CD8+ T cells from PBMCs. The CDR3 DNA is TGTGCCAGCAGTCCCAGTCGCGGAGGGTCCTACGAGCAGTACTTC. Its protein product is CASSPSRGGSYEQYF.